These 3 T cell receptor beta chains came from one sample sequenced in a study of blood T cell repertoires in COVID-19. The method was immunoSEQ multiplex PCR; TCRdb's version includes in-frame clones alone and lacks a portion of them. The sample includes roughly 280,000 clones, around 80% seen only once; the top ten take 4.2%. Input material: peripheral blood. These receptors all come from a man aged 55 to 69 with acute or convalescent COVID-19.

Notes on this clone: This same CDR3 is encoded by further DNA sequences in the sample. V usage is TRBV30 and J usage is TRBJ2-7, with D unresolved. From germline, CDR1 is GTSNPN and CDR2 SVGIG (reference sequence). There are 11 residues in the CDR3. V lost 0 bases, J lost 3 bases, and 3 bases lay in between. The CDR3 spells CAWSVRYEQYF. The CDR3 bases are TGTGCCTGGAGTGTGCGCTACGAGCAGTACTTC.

This clone was counted once. The CDR3 protein is CAISDVNNYGYTF. The CDR3 nucleotides read TGTGCCATCAGTGATGTCAATAACTATGGCTACACCTTC. V gene TRBV10-3 combines with J gene TRBJ1-2; unclear D gene. This CDR3 contains 13 residues. Trimming shortened V by 3 bases and J by 1 base, and 6 bases separated the two germline ends. Germline V lookup: CDR1 ENHRY, CDR2 SYGVKD.

The chain uses TRBV2 and TRBJ1-1, with 11 bases aligning to TRBD1. The V segment lost 10 bases and the J segment 4 bases; nucleotides outside the gene matches: 5. Germline V gene data show CDR1 as SNHLY and CDR2 as FYNNEI. CDR3 size: 13 residues. The CDR3 coding sequence is TGTGCCACCTCGGACAGGGGGCTCACTGAAGCTTTCTTT. It is translated as CATSDRGLTEAFF.